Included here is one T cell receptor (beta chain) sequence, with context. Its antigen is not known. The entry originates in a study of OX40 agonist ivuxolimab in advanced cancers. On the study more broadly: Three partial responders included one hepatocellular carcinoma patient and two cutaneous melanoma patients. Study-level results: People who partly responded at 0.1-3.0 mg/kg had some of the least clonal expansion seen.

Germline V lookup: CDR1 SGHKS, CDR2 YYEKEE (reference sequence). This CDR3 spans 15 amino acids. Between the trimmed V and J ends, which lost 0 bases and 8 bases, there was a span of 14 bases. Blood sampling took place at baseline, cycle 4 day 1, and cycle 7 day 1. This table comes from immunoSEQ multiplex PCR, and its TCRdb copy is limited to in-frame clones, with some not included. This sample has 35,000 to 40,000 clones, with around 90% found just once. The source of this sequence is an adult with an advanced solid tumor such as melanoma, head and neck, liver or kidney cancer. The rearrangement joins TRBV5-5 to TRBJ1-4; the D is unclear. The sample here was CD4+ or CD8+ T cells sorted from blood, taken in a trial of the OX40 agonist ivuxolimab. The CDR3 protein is CASSLASRLGEKLFF. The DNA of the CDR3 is TGTGCCAGCAGCTTGGCATCGCGGTTGGGAGAAAAACTGTTTTTT.